These T cell receptor beta chains were read from a single sample in a study of T-cell memory formation after mild COVID-19. TCRdb re-called the 5' RACE reads with MiXCR, one entry per CDR3 protein. The table lists 190,000 or so distinct CDR3 sequences, over 20% of them singletons. The sequenced material came from PBMCs or a T cell subset sorted from them (not recorded which). All receptors derive from an adult woman who had mild COVID-19 (a few samples of this study predate the infection). Cell type and time point are not known. Both conserved end residues are part of each CDR3. Each record gives: J gene, V gene, D gene, clone size, CDR3 protein, CDR3 DNA. A D gene is named only where the DNA matches it firmly. Clone size is not always given. Where it is, it says once, few, many or a class for expanded clones.

TRBJ2-5	TRBV5-6	TRBD1	few	CASSLRTGPETQYF	TGTGCCAGCAGCTTGCGGACAGGGCCTGAGACCCAGTACTTC
TRBJ2-1	TRBV7-9	NA	NA	CASSPRDTDSYNEQFF	TGTGCCAGCAGCCCCCGGGACACCGACTCCTACAATGAGCAGTTCTTC
TRBJ2-5	TRBV6-5	NA	NA	CASYNRGESTQYF	TGTGCCAGCTATAATAGGGGGGAATCGACCCAGTACTTC
TRBJ2-3	TRBV7-9	NA	few	CASIPESADTQYF	TGTGCCAGCATCCCTGAGTCTGCAGATACGCAGTATTTT
TRBJ2-7	TRBV14	NA	few	CASSQAAFGVYEQYF	TGTGCCAGCAGCCAAGCCGCGTTTGGGGTATACGAGCAGTACTTC
TRBJ2-5	TRBV7-9	TRBD1	NA	CASSLGTGDQETQYF	TGTGCCAGCAGCTTAGGGACAGGAGACCAAGAGACCCAGTACTTC
TRBJ2-5	TRBV23-1	NA	NA	CASKIETQYF	TGCGCCAGCAAAATAGAGACCCAGTACTTC
TRBJ1-1	TRBV5-1	NA	NA	CASSFTGLSNTEAFF	TGCGCCAGCAGCTTTACTGGACTCTCAAACACTGAAGCTTTCTTT
TRBJ1-3	TRBV7-2	NA	NA	CASRYSGTSGNTIYF	TGTGCCAGCAGATATTCAGGGACCTCTGGAAACACCATATATTTT
TRBJ1-1	TRBV15	TRBD1	NA	CATSNRGYTEAFF	TGTGCCACCAGCAACAGGGGGTACACTGAAGCTTTCTTT
TRBJ2-4	TRBV5-1	TRBD1	few	CASSPGTALAKNIQYF	TGCGCCAGCAGTCCTGGGACAGCTCTAGCCAAAAACATTCAGTACTTC
TRBJ2-7	TRBV27	TRBD1	many	CASSLTGGYEQYF	TGCGCCAGCAGCCTTACAGGGGGCTACGAGCAGTACTTC
TRBJ1-6	TRBV20-1	NA	few	CSATPSDRKGSSPLHF	TGCAGTGCTACACCCTCCGACAGGAAAGGGAGTTCACCCCTCCACTTT
TRBJ2-3	TRBV7-3	NA	NA	CASSPPGASTDTQYF	TGTGCCAGCAGCCCGCCCGGGGCTAGCACAGATACGCAGTATTTT
TRBJ1-3	TRBV4-1	NA	few	CASSQTTFGVNTIYF	TGCGCCAGCAGCCAAACGACTTTCGGGGTCAACACCATATATTTT
TRBJ1-1	TRBV7-9	TRBD1	NA	CASSPSTGTVNTEAFF	TGTGCCAGCAGCCCCTCAACCGGGACAGTGAACACTGAAGCTTTCTTT
TRBJ2-4	TRBV20-1	NA	NA	CSARVRGSGAKNIQYF	TGCAGTGCTAGAGTTAGGGGCTCGGGAGCCAAAAACATTCAGTACTTC
TRBJ2-1	TRBV4-1	NA	few	CASSLKTGYNEQFF	TGCGCCAGCAGCTTAAAGACCGGGTACAATGAGCAGTTCTTC
TRBJ1-1	TRBV4-1	NA	few	CASSQVTQGGTEAFF	TGCGCCAGCAGCCAAGTCACACAGGGAGGCACTGAAGCTTTCTTT
TRBJ2-1	TRBV12-3/TRBV12-4	NA	few	CASSPHHVYNEQFF	TGTGCCAGCAGTCCCCACCACGTATACAATGAGCAGTTCTTC
TRBJ2-1	TRBV9	TRBD2	many	CASSVGLAGVDYEQFF	TGTGCCAGCAGCGTAGGGCTAGCGGGGGTGGATTATGAGCAGTTCTTC
TRBJ2-3	TRBV12-3/TRBV12-4	NA	NA	CASSPTGGDTQYF	TGTGCCAGCAGTCCCACCGGAGGAGATACGCAGTATTTT
TRBJ2-7	TRBV9	NA	NA	CASSVAYSSTYEQYF	TGTGCCAGCAGCGTAGCTTACAGTTCCACCTACGAGCAGTACTTC
TRBJ2-1	TRBV12-3/TRBV12-4	TRBD2	few	CASTALAGNSYNEQFF	TGTGCCAGCACCGCACTAGCGGGGAACTCCTACAATGAGCAGTTCTTC
TRBJ1-2	TRBV7-6	TRBD1	NA	CASSAPGQGLSGYTF	TGTGCCAGCAGCGCCCCGGGACAGGGGCTGTCTGGCTACACCTTC
TRBJ1-1	TRBV29-1	NA	NA	CSVEDLRQDTEAFF	TGCAGCGTTGAAGATCTTCGACAGGACACTGAAGCTTTCTTT
TRBJ1-2	TRBV7-8	NA	few	CASSEDSRCTF	TGTGCCAGCAGCGAGGACAGTAGGTGTACCTTC
TRBJ1-2	TRBV5-5	TRBD1	once	CASSSIPGQNYGYTF	TGTGCCAGCAGCTCGATACCGGGACAGAACTATGGCTACACCTTC
TRBJ2-2	TRBV6-6	NA	few	CASSYTPMEGAYTGELFF	TGTGCCAGCAGTTATACCCCGATGGAGGGGGCGTATACCGGGGAGCTGTTTTTT
TRBJ1-1	TRBV12-3/TRBV12-4	TRBD1	NA	CASRGQVNTEAFF	TGTGCCAGCAGGGGACAGGTGAACACTGAAGCTTTCTTT
TRBJ1-5	TRBV7-9	NA	few	CASDGGPGFGNQPQHF	TGTGCCAGCGATGGAGGGCCGGGGTTTGGCAATCAGCCCCAGCATTTT
TRBJ1-4	TRBV5-5	NA	few	CASSFPAGEKLFF	TGTGCCAGCAGCTTCCCTGCTGGGGAAAAACTGTTTTTT
TRBJ2-1	TRBV19	NA	few	CATEDDYNEQFF	TGTGCCACCGAGGACGACTACAATGAGCAGTTCTTC
TRBJ1-4	TRBV9	NA	NA	CASSVSGTSSEKLFF	TGTGCCAGCAGCGTATCCGGGACATCGAGTGAAAAACTGTTTTTT
TRBJ1-6	TRBV27	NA	NA	CASSLSPGWGGSPLHF	TGTGCCAGCAGTTTATCCCCAGGGTGGGGGGGATCACCCCTCCACTTT
TRBJ2-6	TRBV27	TRBD1	few	CASSQTGGLQFSGANVLTF	TGTGCCAGCAGCCAGACAGGGGGCTTGCAATTCTCTGGGGCCAACGTCCTGACTTTC
TRBJ1-1	TRBV7-9	NA	few	CASSSVRVFEAFF	TGTGCCAGCAGCTCAGTGCGCGTCTTTGAAGCTTTCTTT
TRBJ1-1	TRBV6-5	TRBD1	NA	CASSLGQGFTEAFF	TGTGCCAGCAGCCTGGGACAGGGTTTCACTGAAGCTTTCTTT
TRBJ2-2	TRBV29-1	NA	NA	CSFLDQARPAELFF	TGCAGCTTCTTGGACCAGGCCCGACCGGCGGAGCTGTTTTTT
TRBJ2-1	TRBV14	TRBD1	few	CASPGQGIYNEQFF	TGTGCCAGCCCGGGACAGGGGATTTACAATGAGCAGTTCTTC
TRBJ1-2	TRBV6-5	NA	NA	CASSYSNGGTYYGYTF	TGTGCCAGCAGTTACTCGAACGGGGGGACCTACTATGGCTACACCTTC
TRBJ2-3	TRBV7-8	NA	many	CASSPGVGADTQYF	TGTGCCAGCAGTCCAGGGGTTGGGGCAGATACGCAGTATTTT
TRBJ2-7	TRBV24-1	NA	few	CATSDLDQGVYEQYF	TGTGCCACCAGTGATTTGGACCAAGGGGTCTACGAGCAGTACTTC
TRBJ2-4	TRBV7-9	NA	few	CASSFQVAKNIQYF	TGTGCCAGCAGCTTCCAAGTAGCCAAAAACATTCAGTACTTC
TRBJ2-7	TRBV27	TRBD1	few	CASRPGGSYEQYF	TGTGCCAGCAGGCCAGGGGGCAGCTACGAGCAGTACTTC
TRBJ2-3	TRBV12-3/TRBV12-4	TRBD1	NA	CASPPDRETSTDTQYF	TGTGCCAGCCCTCCGGACAGGGAAACGAGCACAGATACGCAGTATTTT
TRBJ2-4	TRBV7-8	TRBD2	NA	CASSFKTSGSIAKNIQYF	TGTGCCAGCAGCTTCAAAACTAGCGGATCGATAGCCAAAAACATTCAGTACTTC
TRBJ2-3	TRBV10-3	NA	few	CAISESPDRRDTQYF	TGTGCCATCAGTGAGTCGCCGGACCGAAGGGATACGCAGTATTTT
TRBJ1-2	TRBV4-1	TRBD1	few	CASSQETGGTDYGYTF	TGCGCCAGCAGCCAGGAAACAGGGGGCACGGACTATGGCTACACCTTC
TRBJ2-3	TRBV7-8	NA	few	CASKGTDTQYF	TGTGCCAGCAAGGGAACAGATACGCAGTATTTT
TRBJ2-1	TRBV14	TRBD2	few	CASRGTRREQFF	TGTGCCAGCAGGGGGACTAGAAGAGAGCAGTTCTTC
TRBJ2-7	TRBV5-4	NA	NA	CASSLRTEPYEQYF	TGTGCCAGCAGCTTGAGGACAGAACCTTACGAGCAGTACTTC
TRBJ2-7	TRBV7-9	TRBD1	NA	CASSRTGTGTYEQYF	TGTGCCAGCAGCCGTACCGGGACAGGGACCTACGAGCAGTACTTC
TRBJ1-2	TRBV24-1	TRBD1	few	CATSDRPGTGFRGYTF	TGTGCCACCAGTGACCGTCCCGGGACAGGGTTCAGGGGCTACACCTTC
TRBJ2-1	TRBV7-9	NA	NA	CASSLRPSSSYNEQFF	TGTGCCAGCAGCCTAAGACCTAGTAGCTCCTACAATGAGCAGTTCTTC
TRBJ2-2	TRBV7-9	NA	NA	CASSLSRATGELFF	TGTGCCAGCAGCCTTAGCAGGGCTACCGGGGAGCTGTTTTTT